These 18 T cell receptor beta chains share one sample of origin, sequenced in a study of shared clonotypes between healthy human individuals (dated by TCRdb to about 2020). Libraries were prepared through the immunoSEQ multiplex PCR assay. In its TCRdb copy, this immuneACCESS table keeps in-frame sequences only and misses some clones. Where compared with another copy, unresolved V genes explain less than half of these, and the others have no known cause. This sample gives millions of clones in total; over 85% of them show up just once. The top ten clonotypes cover 0.85% to 1.2% of the sample. CD8 naive samples consisted of CD45RO-negative cells that were positively selected for CCR7, yielding a CD45RA+CCR7+ population without TemRA cells. Sequencing input: naive CD8+ T cells sorted from blood. Taken with the paper, the label for cell subset or site translates to: CD45RA+CCR7+. Receptors originate from a man aged 18-30 years in good health.

The CDR3 DNA reads as TGTGCCTGGAGTGTAACTAATTCCTACAATGAGCAGTTCTTC. Its protein is CAWSVTNSYNEQFF. This chain connects TRBV30 to TRBJ2-1; D ambiguous. There are 14 residues in the CDR3. Trimming shortened V by 0 bases and J by 1 base, and 7 bases separated the two germline ends. CDR1 GTSNPN and CDR2 SVGIG come from the germline V gene (reference sequence).

This clone came up once. A much larger clone is a single base away; this may be a read error. Other nucleotide sequences in the sample specify the same CDR3. The chain employs TRBV7-9 and TRBJ2-7; 7 positions agree with TRBD1. Germline assignment: CDR1 SEHNR and CDR2 FQNEAQ (reference sequence). V trimming: 2 bases; J trimming: 2 bases; junction bases outside the gene matches: 0. This CDR3 has 13 residues. CDR3 protein: CASSLQGAYEQYF. The CDR3 DNA is TGTGCCAGCAGCTTACAGGGGGCCTACGAGCAGTACTTC. Supplemented by reference TRBV7-9 and TRBJ2-7, the full variable domain reads DTGVSQNPRHKITKRGQNVTFRCDPISEHNRLYWYRQTLGQGPEFLTYFQNEAQLEKSRLLSDRFSAERPKGSFSTLEIQRTEQGDSAMYLCASSLQGAYEQYFGPGTRLTVT.

This sequence joins TRBV28 and TRBJ1-4; no firm D call. The CDR3 runs to 16 residues. The V end was cut by 5 bases, the J end by 0 bases, with 13 bases between. Germline V CDR1 and CDR2: MDHEN, SYDVKM. CDR3 bases: TGTGCCAGCAGTCCAAGGGTGTCGACAACTAATGAAAAACTGTTTTTT. It codes for CASSPRVSTTNEKLFF. The complete variable domain, with remaining parts taken from reference TRBV28 and TRBJ1-4, reads DVKVTQSSRYLVKRTGEKVFLECVQDMDHENMFWYRQDPGLGLRLIYFSYDVKMKEKGDIPEGYSVSREKKERFSLILESASTNQTSMYLCASSPRVSTTNEKLFFGSGTQLSVL.

The chain couples TRBV19 to TRBJ2-3; TRBD1 or TRBD2 may be the D gene (5 bases each). The V end lost 10 bases, the J end lost 0 bases, and 17 bases lay between the germline ends. Germline values: CDR1 LNHDA, CDR2 SQIVND (reference sequence). The CDR3 contains 15 residues. DNA for the CDR3: TGTGCCACCTCATCAGGGACGATCAGCACAGATACGCAGTATTTT. It codes for CATSSGTISTDTQYF.

The chain joins TRBV2 to TRBJ2-1; no reliable D call. This CDR3 region has 13 residues. The germline V and J ends were trimmed by 2 bases and 8 bases, with 10 bases remaining between them. Germline CDR1 is SNHLY and CDR2 is FYNNEI. The chain's CDR3 is CASSEKVGHEQFF. Written as DNA, the CDR3 is TGTGCCAGCAGTGAAAAGGTTGGCCATGAGCAGTTCTTC.

Details on this clone: This sample includes further DNA sequences coding for the same CDR3. The V gene is TRBV27, the J gene TRBJ2-7; D is perhaps TRBD2 (7 bases). V was cut by 2 bases and J by 3 bases, with 11 bases left in between. The germline V gene has CDR1 MNHEY and CDR2 SMNVEV (reference sequence). The CDR3 has 14 amino acids. In DNA, the CDR3 is TGTGCCAGCAGTTTAACAGCGGGACACTACGAGCAGTACTTC. Translated: CASSLTAGHYEQYF.

The DNA for the CDR3 is TGTGCCAGCAGCTTAGATTATCCGGCAACTAATGAAAAACTGTTTTTT. Its protein product is CASSLDYPATNEKLFF. The chain joins TRBV7-8 to TRBJ1-4; D gene unclear. CDR1 SGHVS and CDR2 FQNEAQ come from the germline V gene. The germline V and J ends were trimmed by 1 base and 0 bases, with 9 bases remaining between them. The CDR3 totals 16 residues.

The rearrangement links TRBV9 to TRBJ1-2; maybe TRBD1 (5 bases). CDR1 and CDR2 from the germline V gene are SGDLS and YYNGEE. The CDR3 sequence is 14 residues long. Trimming shortened V by 0 bases and J by 6 bases, and 12 bases separated the two germline ends. The CDR3 here is CASSVAARGDGYTF. CDR3 in DNA: TGTGCCAGCAGCGTAGCTGCGAGAGGGGATGGCTACACCTTC.

The rearrangement joins TRBV7-6 to TRBJ2-1; D not resolved. CDR3 size: 12 residues. Trimming shortened V by 2 bases and J by 8 bases, and 7 bases separated the two germline ends. CDR1 and CDR2 from the germline V gene are SGHVS and FNYEAQ. CDR3 coding DNA: TGTGCCAGCAGCTTAAGCACAGATGAGCAGTTCTTC. This gives the protein CASSLSTDEQFF.

About this clone itself: This specimen includes other DNA sequences encoding the same CDR3. The chain recombines TRBV27 with TRBJ1-2, with 7 bases fitting TRBD1. Germline CDR1 reads MNHEY; CDR2 reads SMNVEV (reference sequence). Germline trimming cut 0 bases from V and 2 bases from J; bases unmatched to any gene: 0. This CDR3 spans 14 amino acids. CDR3 nucleotide sequence: TGTGCCAGCAGTTTATCAGGGGGCAACTATGGCTACACCTTC. It is translated as CASSLSGGNYGYTF.

V is TRBV28 and J is TRBJ2-7; weak D call: TRBD2 (5 bases). V was shortened by 2 bases and J by 5 bases, with 10 bases between the two germline ends. Germline loops: CDR1 MDHEN, CDR2 SYDVKM. CDR3 length: 13 residues. CDR3 sequence (DNA): TGTGCCAGCAGTTTAAGAGGGTCCGACGAGCAGTACTTC. Translation gives CASSLRGSDEQYF.

The chain uses TRBV7-9 and TRBJ1-4, with 9 bases aligning to TRBD1. J lost 4 bases, V lost 5 bases, and 11 bases had no gene match. The germline gives CDR1 SEHNR, CDR2 FQNEAQ (reference sequence). This CDR3 spans 17 amino acids. Here the CDR3 reads CASSDPGQGGGNEKLFF. CDR3 nucleotide sequence: TGTGCCAGCAGCGATCCGGGACAGGGAGGCGGTAATGAAAAACTGTTTTTT.

The chain is built from TRBV7-9 and TRBJ2-1; maybe TRBD1 (7 bases). Germline assignment: CDR1 SEHNR and CDR2 FQNEAQ (reference sequence). V lost 1 base and J lost 4, with 17 bases in between. This CDR3 region has 17 residues. The CDR3 coding sequence is TGTGCCAGCAGCTTAGACTTTTCGGAGGGGGCGTACAATGAGCAGTTCTTC. Protein product: CASSLDFSEGAYNEQFF.

The chain employs TRBV28 and TRBJ1-3, with D unresolved. Trimming removed 2 bases at V and 2 bases at J, with 16 bases between. This CDR3 is 17 amino acids long. The germline CDR1 and CDR2 sequences are MDHEN and SYDVKM. The CDR3 bases are TGTGCCAGCAGTTTAATAGAAGCGGGGTTCCCTGGAAACACCATATATTTT. Amino acids: CASSLIEAGFPGNTIYF.

The rearrangement links TRBV7-2 to TRBJ2-3; D may be TRBD1 (5 bases). The germline gives CDR1 SGHTA, CDR2 FQGNSA. The V end lost 5 bases, the J end lost 1 base, and 10 bases lay between the germline ends. This CDR3 is 14 amino acids long. Written as DNA, the CDR3 is TGTGCCAGCAGCCTGGACACCGGCACAGATACGCAGTATTTT. Its protein product is CASSLDTGTDTQYF.

CDR3 amino acids: CASSFWTGAEAFF. Here the CDR3 DNA reads TGTGCCAGCAGCTTTTGGACAGGGGCTGAAGCTTTCTTT. The chain combines TRBV5-6 with TRBJ1-1, with TRBD1 identical over 9 bases. Germline V lookup: CDR1 SGHDT, CDR2 YYEEEE. CDR3 length: 13 amino acids. The J segment lost 6 bases and the V segment lost 2 bases, leaving 2 bases of the junction unmatched.

This clone was seen just once. This chain uses TRBV28 with TRBJ2-7; D is undetermined. The CDR3 extends over 13 amino acids. V lost 3 bases and J lost 0, with 6 bases in between. From germline, CDR1 is MDHEN and CDR2 SYDVKM. The CDR3 protein is CASSFRTSYEQYF. The CDR3 DNA reads as TGTGCCAGCAGTTTCAGGACCTCCTACGAGCAGTACTTC.

The gene calls are TRBV5-1 and TRBJ2-7, with D uncertain. Trimming pared 2 bases from V and 2 bases from J, leaving 11 bases between. The germline CDR1 and CDR2 sequences are SGHRS and YFSETQ. The CDR3 extends over 14 amino acids. The CDR3 sequence is CASSLPDQTYEQYF. The CDR3 coding sequence is TGCGCCAGCAGCTTACCGGACCAGACCTACGAGCAGTACTTC.